This T cell receptor beta chain was identified in a study of blood T cell repertoires in COVID-19. The overall study: Samples taken during acute and convalescent COVID-19 were collected in the United States, Italy and Spain. PBMCs, B-cell-depleted T cells, or T cells were the source of the cDNA or gDNA that made up the material.

Germline assignment: CDR1 SNHLY and CDR2 FYNNEI. This CDR3 is built from 14 residues. The V segment lost 7 bases and the J segment 3 bases; nucleotides outside the gene matches: 8. Measured with immunoSEQ multiplex PCR; TCRdb has only the in-frame clones, and not every one. The repertoire consists of approximately 99,000 clones, with roughly 89% occurring once and the leading ten covering less than 2%. Source material: peripheral blood. The clonotype originates from a man aged 70 or older with active or convalescent COVID-19. The genes are TRBV2 and TRBJ2-7; 8 positions agree with TRBD1. CDR3 sequence (DNA): TGTGCCAGCACTAGGACAGGGAGAGACTACGAGCAGTACTTC. Translating it yields CASTRTGRDYEQYF.